The 28 T cell receptor beta chains listed next were all sequenced from one sample in a study of a mutant IDH1 vaccine in newly diagnosed glioma. Clones were sequenced by immunoSEQ multiplex PCR, and TCRdb holds only the in-frame ones, with some missing. The table includes 45,000 to 55,000 clones, 75% to 90% detected once. Indicated time point: baseline, week 1 (first vaccination visit). Specified treatment: pre-vaccination baseline after standard-of-care therapy. Sequenced material: PBMCs, taken from a glioma patient treated with radiotherapy, temozolomide or both. The receptors stem from a man in his forties with glioma.

The chain joins TRBV19 to TRBJ2-7; 9 bases fit TRBD2. After removal of 6 bases from V and 0 bases from J, the junction contained 6 bases not matched to a gene. This CDR3 is built from 15 residues. Germline V lookup: CDR1 LNHDA, CDR2 SQIVND (reference sequence). CDR3 loop: CASRPTSGYSYEQYF. The CDR3 DNA follows: TGTGCCAGTAGGCCGACTAGCGGCTACTCCTACGAGCAGTACTTC.

This clone was found once. The chain links TRBV4-1 to TRBJ1-3; 8 bases line up with TRBD1. The germline CDR1 and CDR2 sequences are MGHRA and YSYEKL. The CDR3 is 18 residues long. V shed 1 base, J shed 4 bases, and the junction held 12 bases outside the gene matches. This CDR3 is CASSQGRLRGRRGNTIYF. In DNA form, the CDR3 reads TGCGCCAGCAGCCAAGGTCGACTCAGGGGGCGGAGAGGAAACACCATATATTTT.

The chain combines TRBV6-5 with TRBJ2-3, with D hard to call. With 6 bases removed from V and 2 bases from J, the gap between germline ends came to 12 bases. Germline V gene data show CDR1 as MNHEY and CDR2 as SVGAGI. This CDR3 is built from 14 residues. DNA of the CDR3: TGTGCCAGCAGCGCGCCTACTACCACAGATACGCAGTATTTT. Encoded protein: CASSAPTTTDTQYF.

In this sample, this clone is medium-sized (0.01 to 0.1%). The CDR3 protein is CASSLLRSVGEKLFF. CDR3 sequence (DNA): TGTGCCAGCAGCCTCTTACGATCGGTGGGGGAAAAACTGTTTTTT. The chain uses TRBV14 and TRBJ1-4; D unclear. This CDR3 comprises 15 residues. Germline CDR1 SGHDN, CDR2 FVKESK. The germline V and J ends were trimmed by 4 bases and 8 bases, with 17 bases remaining between them.

This clone has more than one count but fewer than ten. The chain combines TRBV4-2 with TRBJ2-6; possibly TRBD1 or TRBD2 for D (5 bases each). CDR1 and CDR2 (germline): LGHNA, YNFKEQ. This CDR3 is 19 amino acids long. V was clipped by 6 bases and J by 0 bases, with 21 bases between them. This CDR3 reads CASRAGGQGLVSGANVLTF. The CDR3 coding sequence is TGTGCCAGCAGGGCGGGCGGTCAGGGTTTGGTCTCTGGGGCCAACGTCCTGACTTTC.

The chain joins TRBV2 to TRBJ1-2, with TRBD1 matching 7 bases. CDR1 and CDR2 (germline): SNHLY, FYNNEI. The CDR3 is 12 residues long. Trimming took 7 bases from V and 11 from J; bases not matched to a gene: 10. The CDR3 nucleotides read TGTGCCAGCATGAAACAGACAGGGAGGTACACCTTC. Translation: CASMKQTGRYTF.

This chain uses TRBV5-1 with TRBJ2-3; possible D gene TRBD2, 5 bases. CDR1 is SGHRS, CDR2 YFSETQ, per germline. Deletions cut 4 bases from V and 4 bases from J, with 16 bases between. The CDR3 runs to 15 residues. DNA for the CDR3: TGCGCCAGCAGCCCGGGTTATCTCGGGGCAGATACGCAGTATTTT. It encodes CASSPGYLGADTQYF.

The chain couples TRBV12-5 to TRBJ2-3; TRBD1 might be the D (6 bases). Trimming stripped 6 bases from V and 2 bases from J, with 12 bases between. The CDR3 consists of 14 residues. In germline, CDR1 is LGHNT, CDR2 FRNRAP. CDR3 amino acids: CASGRGTVTDTQYF. The CDR3 DNA sequence: TGTGCTAGTGGGAGGGGGACCGTCACAGATACGCAGTATTTT.

This clone showed up just once. The chain recombines TRBV4-3 with TRBJ1-3; TRBD1 aligns across 7 bases. With V trimmed by 5 bases and J by 4 bases, 8 bases remained unmatched. Germline loops: CDR1 LGHNA, CDR2 YSLEER. The length of the CDR3 is 15 residues. In DNA, the CDR3 is TGCGCCAGCAGCGAGTCCCAGGGGGGGGGAAACACCATATATTTT. Translation: CASSESQGGGNTIYF.

The chain is built from TRBV7-9 and TRBJ2-1; 7 bases match TRBD2. Germline loops: CDR1 SEHNR, CDR2 FQNEAQ (reference sequence). CDR3 length: 15 amino acids. V lost 8 bases and J lost 3; bases outside the gene matches: 10. The CDR3 nucleotides read TGTGCCAGCGGGCGGGGGAGGGCTGACTACAATGAGCAGTTCTTC. Encoded protein: CASGRGRADYNEQFF.

This clone was picked up one time. The chain joins TRBV19 to TRBJ2-6; tentative D call: TRBD1 (5 bases). Trimming removed 5 bases at V and 2 bases at J, with 10 bases between. CDR3 length: 15 residues. CDR1 and CDR2 from the germline V gene are LNHDA and SQIVND (reference sequence). The CDR3 here is CASSPEGAGANVLTF. CDR3 in DNA: TGTGCCAGTAGTCCCGAAGGGGCTGGGGCCAACGTCCTGACTTTC. The full variable domain, in which reference TRBV19 and TRBJ2-6 provide the parts outside the CDR3, is DGGITQSPKYLFRKEGQNVTLSCEQNLNHDAMYWYRQDPGQGLRLIYYSQIVNDFQKGDIAEGYSVSREKKESFPLTVTSAQKNPTAFYLCASSPEGAGANVLTFGAGSRLTVL.

This sequence joins TRBV10-3 and TRBJ2-1; D unresolved. CDR1 ENHRY and CDR2 SYGVKD come from the germline V gene. V was trimmed by 4 bases and J by 0 bases, leaving 13 bases between them. This CDR3 is built from 16 residues. CDR3 DNA: TGTGCCATCAGTGTGGAGCGCCTGAGCTCCTACAATGAGCAGTTCTTC. Encoded protein: CAISVERLSSYNEQFF.

The chain couples TRBV6-5 to TRBJ1-1; the match to TRBD1 covers 7 bases. CDR3 length: 15 amino acids. Per the germline V gene, CDR1 is MNHEY and CDR2 is SVGAGI. V shed 5 bases, J shed 0 bases, and the junction held 6 bases outside the gene matches. The CDR3 loop is CASSRGDRMNTEAFF. In nucleotides, the CDR3 is TGTGCCAGCAGTCGCGGGGACAGAATGAACACTGAAGCTTTCTTT.

V gene TRBV27 combines with J gene TRBJ1-4, with TRBD1 matching over 9 bases. Germline loops: CDR1 MNHEY, CDR2 SMNVEV (reference sequence). The CDR3 extends over 16 amino acids. Germline trimming cut 11 bases from V and 3 bases from J; bases unmatched to any gene: 13. The CDR3 loop is CARPGTGRDPNEKLFF. The DNA of the CDR3 is TGTGCCCGTCCCGGGACAGGGAGAGATCCTAATGAAAAACTGTTTTTT. Variable domain in full (rest from reference TRBV27 and TRBJ1-4): EAQVTQNPRYLITVTGKKLTVTCSQNMNHEYMSWYRQDPGLGLRQIYYSMNVEVTDKGDVPEGYKVSRKEKRNFPLILESPSPNQTSLYFCARPGTGRDPNEKLFFGSGTQLSVL.

V usage is TRBV5-1 and J usage is TRBJ2-1; TRBD2 is a possible D gene (6 bases). Germline V gene lookup returns CDR1 SGHRS and CDR2 YFSETQ. The V end was cut by 6 bases, the J end by 2 bases, with 18 bases between. The CDR3 length is 16 residues. The CDR3 sequence: CASIWNPGVAYNEQFF. As DNA, the CDR3 is TGCGCCAGCATTTGGAACCCGGGGGTTGCCTACAATGAGCAGTTCTTC.

This clone was counted between two and nine times. The chain combines TRBV29-1 with TRBJ1-5, with no clear D. CDR1 is SQVTM, CDR2 ANQGSEA, per germline. The germline V and J ends were trimmed by 3 bases and 4 bases, with 10 bases remaining between them. The CDR3 has 13 residues. CDR3 nucleotides: TGCAGCGTTGAGGCGTCCAGAAATCAGCCCCAGCATTTT. It codes for CSVEASRNQPQHF. The variable domain in full, completed from reference TRBV29-1 and TRBJ1-5, reads SAVISQKPSRDICQRGTSLTIQCQVDSQVTMMFWYRQQPGQSLTLIATANQGSEATYESGFVIDKFPISRPNLTFSTLTVSNMSPEDSSIYLCSVEASRNQPQHFGDGTRLSIL.

The V gene is TRBV18, the J gene TRBJ1-2, with D possibly being TRBD1 (6 bases). V lost 3 bases, J lost 7 bases, and 15 bases lay in between. Germline V CDR1 and CDR2: KGHSH, LQKENI. The CDR3 runs 14 residues. Here the CDR3 reads CASSPGGRGTGYTF. CDR3 nucleotide sequence: TGTGCCAGCTCACCGGGGGGGCGCGGGACTGGCTACACCTTC.

The chain recombines TRBV7-9 with TRBJ1-5, with 8 nucleotides matching TRBD1. CDR3 size: 14 residues. The trim removed 5 bases at V and 5 bases at J, leaving 5 bases unmatched. The germline V gene has CDR1 SEHNR and CDR2 FQNEAQ (reference sequence). The CDR3 is CASSIGTGHQPQHF. The CDR3 nucleotides read TGTGCCAGCAGCATCGGGACAGGCCATCAGCCCCAGCATTTT.

V usage is TRBV5-4 and J usage is TRBJ2-5, with 10 positions matching TRBD2. The CDR3 is made up of 15 amino acids. Germline V gene data show CDR1 as SGHNT and CDR2 as YYREEE (reference sequence). J gave up 2 bases and V 4 bases, and 5 bases lay outside the gene matches. The CDR3 nucleotides read TGTGCCAGCAGCCCTGGACTAGCGGATCAAGAGACCCAGTACTTC. Its translation is CASSPGLADQETQYF.

The chain has TRBV4-2 and TRBJ1-1; tentatively, D is TRBD1 (5 bases). Per germline, CDR1 LGHNA and CDR2 YNFKEQ. The CDR3 is 13 amino acids. Trimming cost V 4 bases and J 1 base, with 7 bases left between them. DNA of the CDR3: TGTGCCAGCAGCCGGGACGGGAACACTGAAGCTTTCTTT. As protein: CASSRDGNTEAFF.

The chain uses TRBV19 and TRBJ2-1, with TRBD2 matching 11 bases. Trimming took 5 bases from V and 6 from J; bases not matched to a gene: 6. CDR3 length: 15 residues. Germline V gene lookup returns CDR1 LNHDA and CDR2 SQIVND (reference sequence). The CDR3 DNA reads as TGTGCCAGTAGTCCACGTACTAGCGGGAGCAATGAGCAGTTCTTC. Protein product: CASSPRTSGSNEQFF.

J is TRBJ2-7 and V is TRBV6-1, with D perhaps matching TRBD1 or TRBD2 (6 bases each). V lost 6 bases, J lost 2 bases, and 14 bases lay in between. The CDR3 extends over 14 amino acids. The germline CDR1 and CDR2 sequences are MNHNS and SASEGT. CDR3 amino acids: CASSDGGSPYEQYF. The CDR3 region has the DNA TGTGCCAGCAGCGACGGGGGCAGCCCCTACGAGCAGTACTTC.

The J gene is TRBJ2-5, the V gene TRBV7-9; D call uncertain. This CDR3 has 12 amino acids. CDR1 and CDR2 from the germline V gene are SEHNR and FQNEAQ (reference sequence). The V end was cut by 2 bases, the J end by 6 bases, with 7 bases between. The CDR3 coding sequence is TGTGCCAGCAGCTTAAGAGGCCAGACCCAGTACTTC. The encoded protein is CASSLRGQTQYF.

The chain employs TRBV5-8 and TRBJ2-2; possible D gene TRBD1, 6 bases. Per germline, CDR1 SGHTS and CDR2 YDEGEE. Trimming shortened V by 0 bases and J by 6 bases, and 15 bases separated the two germline ends. This CDR3 has 16 amino acids. CDR3 nucleotides: TGTGCCAGCAGCTTGGAAGGCAGGGGCTTGGCCGGGGAGCTGTTTTTT. Protein product: CASSLEGRGLAGELFF.

The chain links TRBV5-1 to TRBJ1-1; weak D call: TRBD1 (5 bases). Trimming shortened V by 4 bases and J by 3 bases, and 13 bases separated the two germline ends. Per the germline V gene, CDR1 is SGHRS and CDR2 is YFSETQ. CDR3 length: 14 amino acids. The CDR3 reads CASSPGGWDTEAFF. Written as DNA, the CDR3 is TGCGCCAGCAGCCCTGGGGGGTGGGACACTGAAGCTTTCTTT.

The chain carries TRBV19 and TRBJ2-2; the D is unclear. CDR1 is LNHDA, CDR2 SQIVND, per germline (reference sequence). The CDR3 has 12 amino acids. The germline V and J ends were trimmed by 9 bases and 6 bases, with 11 bases remaining between them. The chain's CDR3 is CASTQVAGELFF. Here the CDR3 DNA reads TGTGCCAGCACTCAGGTCGCCGGGGAGCTGTTTTTT. The whole variable domain, filled in from reference TRBV19 and TRBJ2-2, reads DGGITQSPKYLFRKEGQNVTLSCEQNLNHDAMYWYRQDPGQGLRLIYYSQIVNDFQKGDIAEGYSVSREKKESFPLTVTSAQKNPTAFYLCASTQVAGELFFGEGSRLTVL.

The gene calls are TRBV5-6 and TRBJ1-2; the D is unclear. Looked up from germline, CDR1 is SGHDT and CDR2 is YYEEEE. The CDR3 has 13 amino acids. Trimming removed 5 bases from V and 4 bases from J, with 12 bases in between. This chain's CDR3 is CASSIRSPYGYTF. Here the CDR3 DNA reads TGTGCCAGCAGTATCAGGTCCCCCTATGGCTACACCTTC.

This chain connects TRBV4-1 to TRBJ2-7; D is ambiguous. The germline CDR1 and CDR2 sequences are MGHRA and YSYEKL. V was cut by 0 bases and J by 0 bases, with 12 bases left in between. This CDR3 spans 16 amino acids. The CDR3 protein is CASSQETGVRSYEQYF. Here the CDR3 DNA reads TGCGCCAGCAGCCAAGAAACGGGCGTACGCTCCTACGAGCAGTACTTC.